These 15 T cell receptor beta chains were all obtained from the same sample, sequenced in a study of T cell responses to AZD1222 COVID-19 vaccine. Here immunoSEQ multiplex PCR was the method, and the copy in TCRdb shows in-frame clones only, minus some. The sample lists about 150,000 clones; around 88% were seen once. Source: peripheral blood, taken on day 0 of AZD1222 vaccination. Receptors were obtained from an adult in good health.

This chain links TRBV6-5 with TRBJ2-7; D gene unclear. CDR3 length equals 12 residues. V was pared by 7 bases and J by 1 base, with 8 bases between. Germline assignment: CDR1 MNHEY and CDR2 SVGAGI. Here the CDR3 DNA reads TGTGCCAGCACCTACCCATCCTACGAGCAGTACTTC. Translation gives CASTYPSYEQYF.

The chain uses TRBV14 and TRBJ1-1; 7 bases fit TRBD1. Germline trimming cut 5 bases from V and 4 bases from J; bases unmatched to any gene: 7. This CDR3 has 14 amino acids. CDR1 is SGHDN and CDR2 is FVKESK in the germline V gene. This CDR3 reads CASSYRAGGTEAFF. CDR3 in DNA: TGTGCCAGCAGCTACAGGGCAGGGGGCACTGAAGCTTTCTTT.

The chain employs TRBV5-6 and TRBJ1-2; weak D call: TRBD1 (5 bases). This CDR3 is built from 15 residues. The germline gives CDR1 SGHDT, CDR2 YYEEEE. V was shortened by 4 bases and J by 2 bases, with 15 bases between the two germline ends. CDR3 DNA sequence: TGTGCCAGCAGCGCGCTGGACATGGGAAACTATGGCTACACCTTC. Protein sequence: CASSALDMGNYGYTF. The full variable domain, in which reference TRBV5-6 and TRBJ1-2 provide the parts outside the CDR3, is DAGVTQSPTHLIKTRGQQVTLRCSPKSGHDTVSWYQQALGQGPQFIFQYYEEEERQRGNFPDRFSGHQFPNYSSELNVNALLLGDSALYLCASSALDMGNYGYTFGSGTRLTVV.

The chain uses TRBV28 and TRBJ2-4, with D perhaps matching TRBD1 or TRBD2 (6 bases each). Trimming stripped 6 bases from V and 5 bases from J, with 14 bases between. In germline, CDR1 is MDHEN, CDR2 SYDVKM. The CDR3 is 14 residues long. The CDR3 nucleotides read TGTGCCAGCAGGGGAGGACAGTTGCAAAACATTCAGTACTTC. This gives the protein CASRGGQLQNIQYF.

V gene TRBV6-2 or TRBV6-3 combines with J gene TRBJ2-5, with D tentatively TRBD2 (5 bases). Trimming took off 0 bases at V and 1 base at J, with 9 bases between the two ends. This CDR3 comprises 15 residues. Germline loops: CDR1 MNHEY, CDR2 SVGEGT. Here the CDR3 reads CASSYSAALQETQYF. The CDR3 DNA follows: TGTGCCAGCAGTTACTCAGCGGCCCTCCAAGAGACCCAGTACTTC.

This clone was observed a few times. The chain recombines TRBV3-1 (or the pseudogene TRBV3-2) with TRBJ2-1, with D perhaps TRBD1 (6 bases). CDR1 is LGHDT and CDR2 is YNNKEL in the germline V gene (reference sequence). The V end was cut by 5 bases, the J end by 4 bases, with 15 bases between. This CDR3 spans 15 amino acids. CDR3 DNA sequence: TGTGCCAGCAGCTTGTCACTAGGGGGATACAATGAGCAGTTCTTC. Protein product: CASSLSLGGYNEQFF.

The V gene is TRBV4-3, the J gene TRBJ1-1; D is unresolved. The CDR3 runs 14 residues. The V end lost 0 bases, the J end lost 3 bases, and 8 bases lay between the germline ends. Germline V gene lookup returns CDR1 LGHNA and CDR2 YSLEER. The CDR3 DNA reads as TGCGCCAGCAGCCAAGAACTCCTGGACACTGAAGCTTTCTTT. This encodes CASSQELLDTEAFF.

V gene TRBV28 combines with J gene TRBJ2-2, with 11 bases matching TRBD1. Trimming at V came to 2 bases and at J to 3 bases, leaving 5 bases not matched to a gene. CDR3 length: 17 residues. Per germline, CDR1 MDHEN and CDR2 SYDVKM. CDR3 loop: CASSLAWDRGDTGELFF. DNA for the CDR3: TGTGCCAGCAGTTTAGCCTGGGACAGGGGGGACACCGGGGAGCTGTTTTTT.

The chain carries TRBV30 and TRBJ2-2; perhaps TRBD2 as D (5 bases). The CDR3 extends over 13 amino acids. The germline gives CDR1 GTSNPN, CDR2 SVGIG (reference sequence). Trimming cost V 3 bases and J 4 bases, with 9 bases left between them. CDR3 amino acids: CAWSGVLTGELFF. CDR3 sequence (DNA): TGTGCCTGGAGCGGGGTACTCACCGGGGAGCTGTTTTTT.

With respect to this clone: A read error may account for a junction end that differs from germline. The chain couples TRBV6-1 to TRBJ2-3; possible D gene TRBD1, 6 bases. Germline lookup yields CDR1 MNHNS and CDR2 SASEGT. The CDR3 is made up of 16 amino acids. The CDR3 region is CASSQAGPGVLDTQYF. The CDR3 DNA reads TGTGCCAGCAGTCAAGCCGGCCCAGGGGTTTTGGATACGCAGTATTTT.

For this clone: Other DNA variants within this sample encode the same CDR3. The V call is TRBV6-2 or TRBV6-3, the J call TRBJ2-5; D gene unclear. The CDR3 loop spans 13 amino acids. V gave up 2 bases and J gave up 7 bases, with 11 bases separating them. Per germline, CDR1 MNHEY and CDR2 SVGEGT. CDR3 in DNA: TGTGCCAGCAGTTACACGAGGTCTGGGACCCAGTACTTC. This translates into CASSYTRSGTQYF.

The chain joins TRBV5-1 to TRBJ2-2; D remains ambiguous. Germline CDR1 SGHRS, CDR2 YFSETQ. CDR3 size: 14 residues. Trimming stripped 1 base from V and 2 bases from J, with 6 bases between. This chain's CDR3 is CASSLFANTGELFF. The CDR3 DNA reads as TGCGCCAGCAGCTTGTTTGCAAACACCGGGGAGCTGTTTTTT. Full variable domain (outside the CDR3, taken from reference TRBV5-1 and TRBJ2-2): KAGVTQTPRYLIKTRGQQVTLSCSPISGHRSVSWYQQTPGQGLQFLFEYFSETQRNKGNFPGRFSGRQFSNSRSEMNVSTLELGDSALYLCASSLFANTGELFFGEGSRLTVL.

The V and J genes are TRBV19 and TRBJ2-1, with 8 positions matching TRBD1. Unmatched junction bases numbered 18, after V lost 5 bases and J lost 9 bases. The germline gives CDR1 LNHDA, CDR2 SQIVND (reference sequence). The CDR3 sequence is 17 residues long. CDR3 DNA sequence: TGTGCCAGTAGTCTAACCCTAGACAGGGGCAAAATGAGTGAGCAGTTCTTC. Translation: CASSLTLDRGKMSEQFF.

About this clone: Germline and junction disagree at one end, which may indicate a read error. The rearrangement joins TRBV27 to TRBJ1-4; D gene unclear. The germline CDR1 and CDR2 sequences are MNHEY and SMNVEV (reference sequence). The CDR3 consists of 16 residues. The CDR3 DNA reads as TGTGCCAGCAGTTTCCAGGCACGAGCTCTTAATCAAAAACTGTTTTTT. This encodes CASSFQARALNQKLFF.

This chain uses TRBV10-2 with TRBJ2-2, with 8 bases lining up with TRBD1. This CDR3 has 15 residues. Germline assignment: CDR1 WSHSY and CDR2 SAAADI. Unmatched junction bases numbered 9, after V lost 8 bases and J lost 4 bases. CDR3 DNA sequence: TGCGCCAGCGAGAAGCCGGGACAGGTCACCGGGGAGCTGTTTTTT. It encodes CASEKPGQVTGELFF.